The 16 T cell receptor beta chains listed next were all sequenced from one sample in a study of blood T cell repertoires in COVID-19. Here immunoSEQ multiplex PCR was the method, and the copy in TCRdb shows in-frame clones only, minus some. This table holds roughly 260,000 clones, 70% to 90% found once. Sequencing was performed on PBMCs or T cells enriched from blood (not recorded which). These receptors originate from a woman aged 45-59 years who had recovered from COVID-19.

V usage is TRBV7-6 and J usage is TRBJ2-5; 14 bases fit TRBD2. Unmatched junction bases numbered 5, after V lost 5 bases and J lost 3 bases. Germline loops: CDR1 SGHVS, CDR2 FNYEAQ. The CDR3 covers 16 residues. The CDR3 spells CASSGTGLAGEETQYF. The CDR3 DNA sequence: TGTGCCAGCAGCGGAACGGGACTAGCGGGAGAAGAGACCCAGTACTTC.

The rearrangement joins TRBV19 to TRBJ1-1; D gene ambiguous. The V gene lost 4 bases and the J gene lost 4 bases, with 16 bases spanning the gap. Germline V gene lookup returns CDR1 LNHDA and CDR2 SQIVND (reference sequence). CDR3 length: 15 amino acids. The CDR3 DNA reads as TGTGCCAGTAGTACAACAGAAATCAAGATCACTGAAGCTTTCTTT. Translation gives CASSTTEIKITEAFF. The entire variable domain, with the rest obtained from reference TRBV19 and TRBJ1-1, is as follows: DGGITQSPKYLFRKEGQNVTLSCEQNLNHDAMYWYRQDPGQGLRLIYYSQIVNDFQKGDIAEGYSVSREKKESFPLTVTSAQKNPTAFYLCASSTTEIKITEAFFGQGTRLTVV.

The CDR3 DNA is TGTGCCAGCAGCTTACGGACTAGTCAAGAGACCCAGTACTTC. This encodes CASSLRTSQETQYF. The chain is built from TRBV5-4 and TRBJ2-5; TRBD2 aligns across 7 bases. V shed 2 bases, J shed 2 bases, and the junction held 3 bases outside the gene matches. The CDR3 consists of 14 residues. Germline loops: CDR1 SGHNT, CDR2 YYREEE (reference sequence).

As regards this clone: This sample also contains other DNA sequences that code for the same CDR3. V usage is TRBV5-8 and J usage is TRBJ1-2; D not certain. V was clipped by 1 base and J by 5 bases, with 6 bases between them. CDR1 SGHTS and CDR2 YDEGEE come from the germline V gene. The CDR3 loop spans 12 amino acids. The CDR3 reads CASSLRSYGYTF. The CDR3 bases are TGTGCCAGCAGCTTGCGGAGTTATGGCTACACCTTC.

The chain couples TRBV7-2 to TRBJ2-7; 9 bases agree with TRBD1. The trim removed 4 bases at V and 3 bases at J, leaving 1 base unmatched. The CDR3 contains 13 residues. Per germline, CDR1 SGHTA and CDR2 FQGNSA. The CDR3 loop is CASSSTGGYEQYF. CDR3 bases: TGTGCCAGCAGCTCGACAGGGGGCTACGAGCAGTACTTC.

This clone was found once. The CDR3: CASTLTGSGYTF. The CDR3 nucleotides read TGTGCCAGCACCCTGACAGGGAGCGGCTACACCTTC. The V call is TRBV28, the J call TRBJ1-2; TRBD1 agrees at 7 bases. Germline loops: CDR1 MDHEN, CDR2 SYDVKM. The V and J ends lost 7 bases and 8 bases, in that order; junction bases with no gene match: 7. This CDR3 is 12 amino acids long.

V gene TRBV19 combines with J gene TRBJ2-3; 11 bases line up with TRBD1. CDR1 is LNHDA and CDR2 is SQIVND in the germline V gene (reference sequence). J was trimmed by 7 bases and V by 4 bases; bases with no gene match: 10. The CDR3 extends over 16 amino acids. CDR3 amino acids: CASSRGTGQGANTQYF. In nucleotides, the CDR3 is TGTGCCAGTAGTAGGGGTACAGGACAGGGGGCTAATACGCAGTATTTT.

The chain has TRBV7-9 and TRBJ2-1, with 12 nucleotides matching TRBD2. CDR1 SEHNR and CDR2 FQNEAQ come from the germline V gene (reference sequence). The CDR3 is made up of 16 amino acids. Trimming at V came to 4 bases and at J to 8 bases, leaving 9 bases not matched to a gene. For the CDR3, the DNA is TGTGCCAGCAGCTGGACTAGCGGGATGTCCGTCGATGAGCAGTTCTTC. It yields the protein CASSWTSGMSVDEQFF. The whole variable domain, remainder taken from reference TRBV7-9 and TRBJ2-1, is DTGVSQNPRHKITKRGQNVTFRCDPISEHNRLYWYRQTLGQGPEFLTYFQNEAQLEKSRLLSDRFSAERPKGSFSTLEIQRTEQGDSAMYLCASSWTSGMSVDEQFFGPGTRLTVL.

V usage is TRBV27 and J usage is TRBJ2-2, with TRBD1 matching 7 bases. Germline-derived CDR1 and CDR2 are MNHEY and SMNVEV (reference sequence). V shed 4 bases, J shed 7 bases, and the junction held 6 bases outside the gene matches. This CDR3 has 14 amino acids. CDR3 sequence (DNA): TGTGCCAGCAGTTACGCGACAGGGTACGGGGAGCTGTTTTTT. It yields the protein CASSYATGYGELFF.

CDR3 nucleotides: TGTGCCAGCAGCTTGGAAGGGGCTATTGGCGAGCAGTACTTC. The encoded protein is CASSLEGAIGEQYF. J is TRBJ2-7 and V is TRBV7-9; possible D gene TRBD1, 5 bases. The CDR3 is 14 amino acids. The germline V and J ends were trimmed by 3 bases and 6 bases, with 15 bases remaining between them. Germline CDR1 is SEHNR and CDR2 is FQNEAQ (reference sequence).

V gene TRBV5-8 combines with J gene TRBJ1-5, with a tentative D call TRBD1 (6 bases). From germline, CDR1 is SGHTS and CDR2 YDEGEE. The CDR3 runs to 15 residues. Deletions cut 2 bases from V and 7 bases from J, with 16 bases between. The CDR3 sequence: CASSFNFGGPQPQHF. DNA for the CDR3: TGTGCCAGCAGCTTTAATTTCGGGGGGCCCCAGCCCCAGCATTTT.

The CDR3 DNA follows: TGTGCCAGCAGCCAAGATCGGGGACTAGCCTACAATGAGCAGTTCTTC. It translates to CASSQDRGLAYNEQFF. The V gene is TRBV4-2, the J gene TRBJ2-1; 8 bases are shared with TRBD2. V lost 0 bases to trimming and J lost 2 bases; unmatched junction nucleotides: 3. The CDR3 length is 16 residues. Germline-derived CDR1 and CDR2 are LGHNA and YNFKEQ.

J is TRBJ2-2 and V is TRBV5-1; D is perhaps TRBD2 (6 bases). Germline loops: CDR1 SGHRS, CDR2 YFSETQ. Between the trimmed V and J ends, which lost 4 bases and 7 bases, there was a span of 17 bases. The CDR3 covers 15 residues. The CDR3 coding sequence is TGCGCCAGCAGCCCCTGGAGGGGCGGTAGCGGGGAGCTGTTTTTT. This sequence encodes CASSPWRGGSGELFF.

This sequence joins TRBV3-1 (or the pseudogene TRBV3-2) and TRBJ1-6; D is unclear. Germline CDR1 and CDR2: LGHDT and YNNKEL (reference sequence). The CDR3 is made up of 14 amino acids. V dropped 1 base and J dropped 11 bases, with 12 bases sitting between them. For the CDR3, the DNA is TGTGCCAGCAGCCAAGGGATTCGGAGTACACCCCTCCACTTT. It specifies CASSQGIRSTPLHF.

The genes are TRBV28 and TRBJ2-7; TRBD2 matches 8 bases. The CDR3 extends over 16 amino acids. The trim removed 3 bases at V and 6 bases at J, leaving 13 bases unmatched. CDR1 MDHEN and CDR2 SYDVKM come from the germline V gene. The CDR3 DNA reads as TGTGCCAGCAGTTTTCGCTTCACGGGGGGGCGCGGCGAGCAGTACTTC. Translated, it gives CASSFRFTGGRGEQYF.

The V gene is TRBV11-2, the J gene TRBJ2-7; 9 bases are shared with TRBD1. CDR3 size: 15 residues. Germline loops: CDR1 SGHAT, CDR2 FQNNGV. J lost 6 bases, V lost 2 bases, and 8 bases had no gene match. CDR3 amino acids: CASSLPGTGMGEQYF. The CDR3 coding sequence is TGTGCCAGCAGCTTACCCGGGACAGGGATGGGCGAGCAGTACTTC.